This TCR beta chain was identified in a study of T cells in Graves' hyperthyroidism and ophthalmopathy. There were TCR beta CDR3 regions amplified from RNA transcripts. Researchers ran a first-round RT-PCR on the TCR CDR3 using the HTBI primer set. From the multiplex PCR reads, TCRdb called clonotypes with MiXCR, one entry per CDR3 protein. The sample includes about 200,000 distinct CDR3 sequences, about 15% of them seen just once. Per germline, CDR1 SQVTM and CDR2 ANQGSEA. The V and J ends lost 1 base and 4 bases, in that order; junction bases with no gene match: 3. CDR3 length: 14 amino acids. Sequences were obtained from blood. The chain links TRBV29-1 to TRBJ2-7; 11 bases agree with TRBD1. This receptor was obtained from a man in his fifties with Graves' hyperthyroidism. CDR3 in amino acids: CSVEGTGGEYEQYF. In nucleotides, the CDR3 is TGCAGCGTTGAAGGGACAGGGGGCGAGTACGAGCAGTACTTC.